Listed here are 7 T cell receptor beta chains from one sample, sequenced in a study of tissue T cells after allogeneic stem cell transplantation. Described time point: mouse harvest day 7 after allogeneic transplant. The graft held 10^6 splenic CD5+ T cells and 10^7 T-cell-depleted bone marrow cells. Repertoires were generated with immunoSEQ multiplex PCR, while TCRdb's copy carries only in-frame clones and drops some. This sample has about 2,200 clones, with 55% found just once. Sequenced sample: liver tissue. The receptors stem from a female BALB/c mouse given C57BL/6 T cells with graft-versus-host disease after an allogeneic hematopoietic cell transplant.

In regard to this clone: Mouse gene names apply. The observed sequence ends 1 residue before the CDR3 terminus, with the missing tail filled in from the germline J gene. The V call is TRBV12-1, the J call TRBJ2-3; 7 bases map to TRBD1. The germline CDR1 and CDR2 sequences are SGHSN and HYEKVE. The trim removed 1 base at V and 2 bases at J, leaving 2 bases unmatched. The CDR3 consists of 14 residues. The CDR3 spells CASSLQGTAETLYF. The DNA read from the CDR3 is TGTGCCAGCTCTCTACAGGGGACTGCAGAAACGCTGTAT. The whole variable domain, remainder taken from reference TRBV12-1 and TRBJ2-3, is DSGVVQSPRHIIKEKGGRSVLTCIPISGHSNVVWYQQTLGKELKFLIQHYEKVERDKGFLPSRFSVQQFDDYHSEMNMSALELEDSAMYFCASSLQGTAETLYFGSGTRLTVL.

A word on this clone: The genes are named according to mouse. Read sequence stops 1 residue before the CDR3 end, and the germline J gene provides the missing end. The chain uses TRBV20 and TRBJ2-4; no clear D gene. The V end was cut by 0 bases, the J end by 4 bases, with 2 bases between. Germline loops: CDR1 GFQATS, CDR2 STVNSAI. The CDR3 runs 11 residues. The CDR3 DNA, read in part, is TGTGGTGCTAGGGAGGAAAACACCTTGTAC. Its translation is CGAREENTLY. From start to end, the CDR3 is CGAREENTLYF.

With regard to this clone: Mouse gene names apply. The read finishes 1 residue shy of the CDR3 end, and the germline J gene is used to complete it. The rearrangement links TRBV2 to TRBJ2-7; 8 nucleotides agree with TRBD2. V trimming: 0 bases; J trimming: 4 bases; junction bases outside the gene matches: 5. This CDR3 has 15 amino acids. Looked up from germline, CDR1 is LGHNA and CDR2 is YSYQKL. CDR3 DNA, as far as it was read: TGTGCCAGCAGCCAAGACTGGGGGGCCTCATATGAACAGTAC. It yields the protein CASSQDWGASYEQY. In full, the CDR3 is CASSQDWGASYEQYF.

Remarks on this clone: The gene symbols are mouse symbols. The CDR3 extends 1 residue past the end of the read, so its final part is completed from the germline J gene. V usage is TRBV17 and J usage is TRBJ2-3, with a tentative D call TRBD2 (8 bases). In germline, CDR1 is MNHDT, CDR2 YYDKIL. The CDR3 contains 15 residues. V dropped 3 bases and J dropped 1 base, with 11 bases sitting between them. CDR3 bases read: TGTGCTAGCAGTAGCAGGGGGGGCGGTGCAGAAACGCTGTAT. It translates to CASSSRGGGAETLY. The full CDR3 is CASSSRGGGAETLYF.

Details on this clone: Mouse gene names and germline throughout. The read stops 1 residue short of the end of the CDR3; the missing end is completed from the germline J gene. The chain has TRBV3 and TRBJ2-7; TRBD2 matches at 8 bases. The J segment lost 4 bases and the V segment lost 4 bases, leaving 3 bases of the junction unmatched. Germline-derived CDR1 and CDR2 are SNHLY and FYNGKV (reference sequence). The CDR3 consists of 13 residues. The sequenced part of the CDR3 DNA is TGTGCCAGCAGCTCCCTGGGGGGTTATGAACAGTAC. Its protein product is CASSSLGGYEQY. The full CDR3 protein reads CASSSLGGYEQYF.

On this clone: Genes and germline are mouse. Read sequence stops 1 residue before the CDR3 end, and the germline J gene provides the missing end. The chain uses TRBV12-2 and TRBJ1-6; D gene unclear. TRBJ1-6 is an ORF, and what it does is uncertain. Germline V gene data show CDR1 as SGHLS and CDR2 as HYDKME. The CDR3 totals 11 residues. V dropped 2 bases and J dropped 8 bases, with 3 bases sitting between them. CDR3 protein: CASSPDSPLYF. The DNA read from the CDR3 is TGTGCCAGCTCTCCGGATTCGCCCCTCTAC.

In the case of this clone: Mouse names are used for the genes. CDR3 residues: CTCSARDRGDNSPLYF. The CDR3 bases that were read are TGCACCTGCAGTGCGCGGGACAGAGGGGATAATTCGCCCCTCTAC. The rearrangement joins TRBV1 to TRBJ1-6; 7 bases match TRBD1. Read sequence stops 1 residue before the CDR3 end, and the germline J gene provides the missing end. TRBJ1-6 carries the ORF label, with uncertain function. Germline V gene sequence: CDR1 NSQYPW, CDR2 LRSPGD (reference sequence). The CDR3 extends over 16 amino acids. The ends lost 3 bases at V and 5 bases at J; junction bases unmatched: 7.